The rows below give T cell receptor beta chains drawn from one sample of a study of T cell clonotyping in hematopoietic cell transplantation. Measured with immunoSEQ multiplex PCR; TCRdb has only the in-frame clones, and not every one. The sample includes a few thousand clones, about 96% of them seen just once. The specimen comprised PBMCs, sampled 100 days after allogeneic stem cell transplant. These receptors were obtained from a male patient aged 35-50 years who had an allogeneic stem cell transplant from a related donor, so the T cells may come from the graft donor. Some clones in this sample may be carry-over from other donors' samples. CDR3s include the opening cysteine and the closing phenylalanine or tryptophan. The order of the fields is clone size, V gene, J gene, D gene, CDR3 DNA, CDR3 protein. The D gene is left open where the match is weak. Size values are once, few and many counts, or a class for expanded clones, and some rows have none.

>-|TRBV28|TRBJ1-2|-
TGTGCCAGCAGTTTAGCCAGATATGGCTACACCTTC
CASSLARYGYTF
>-|TRBV7-2|TRBJ1-1|-
TGTGCCAGCAGCTTATCTCCCAGGGCTACTGAAGCTTTCTTT
CASSLSPRATEAFF
>-|TRBV27|TRBJ2-3|TRBD1
TGTGCCAGCAGCGTCCAGGGGGCGCCCCTAGATACGCAGTATTTT
CASSVQGAPLDTQYF
>-|TRBV11-2|TRBJ2-1|-
TGTGCCAGCAGCTTAAGGGCAGGGGCTGACTACAATGAGCAGTTCTTC
CASSLRAGADYNEQFF
>-|TRBV7-9|TRBJ1-2|-
TGTGCCAGTGCCGGTGGGGGGCATATCTATGGCTACACCTTC
CASAGGGHIYGYTF
>-|TRBV7-2|TRBJ1-2|-
TGTGCCAGCAGCCCTAGGGTTCTGGATGGCTACACCTTC
CASSPRVLDGYTF
>-|TRBV2|TRBJ2-7|TRBD2
TGTGCCAGCAGTGGGGGGTTAGCGGGGGACTACTACGAGCAGTACTTC
CASSGGLAGDYYEQYF
>-|TRBV7-2|TRBJ1-2|-
TGTGCCAGCAGCTTATTTGGGGGGCTTTATCTCGATGGCTACACCTTC
CASSLFGGLYLDGYTF
>-|TRBV6-6|TRBJ2-7|TRBD2
TGTGCCAGCAGTTATAGCGGGATTGACGAGCAGTACTTC
CASSYSGIDEQYF
>-|TRBV2|TRBJ1-2|-
TGTGCCAGCGGTAAGGGGCCACTCAACTATGGCTACACCTTC
CASGKGPLNYGYTF
>once|TRBV6-5|TRBJ1-5|TRBD1
TGTGCCAGCAGTTACTCAGGACAGGGAAATCAGCCCCAGCATTTT
CASSYSGQGNQPQHF
>-|TRBV27|TRBJ2-2|TRBD2
TGTGCCAGCAGTTTGGGCCCAGCGGGAGTGGTCGGGGAGCTGTTTTTT
CASSLGPAGVVGELFF
>-|TRBV14|TRBJ2-2|-
TGTGCCAGCAGCCAAAACACCGGGGAGCTGTTTTTT
CASSQNTGELFF
>-|TRBV6-5|TRBJ2-5|-
TGTGCCAGCAGTTACCTAACAGGGAAGGCGCAAGAGACCCAGTACTTC
CASSYLTGKAQETQYF
>-|TRBV6-6|TRBJ1-2|TRBD1
TGTGCCAGCAGTTCGACAGGGGCGGACTTCACTCATGGCTACACCTTC
CASSSTGADFTHGYTF
>once|TRBV29-1|TRBJ1-1|-
TGCAGCGTTGATTGGCGCACTGAAGCTTTCTTT
CSVDWRTEAFF
>-|TRBV7-6|TRBJ2-7|-
TGTGCCAGCAGCTTAGTCGAGGAGGGGGAGCAGTACTTC
CASSLVEEGEQYF
>-|TRBV6-1|TRBJ2-2|TRBD2
TGTGCCAGCAGTGGGACTAGCGGGAGGCTGAACACCGGGGAGCTGTTTTTT
CASSGTSGRLNTGELFF
>-|TRBV7-2|TRBJ1-6|-
TGTGCCAGCAGCTTAGGCTCCGCTGGGTCACCCCTCCACTTT
CASSLGSAGSPLHF
>-|TRBV7-9|TRBJ2-5|-
TGTGCCAGCAGCCGGGCGGAGGGGCCACAGACCCAGTACTTC
CASSRAEGPQTQYF